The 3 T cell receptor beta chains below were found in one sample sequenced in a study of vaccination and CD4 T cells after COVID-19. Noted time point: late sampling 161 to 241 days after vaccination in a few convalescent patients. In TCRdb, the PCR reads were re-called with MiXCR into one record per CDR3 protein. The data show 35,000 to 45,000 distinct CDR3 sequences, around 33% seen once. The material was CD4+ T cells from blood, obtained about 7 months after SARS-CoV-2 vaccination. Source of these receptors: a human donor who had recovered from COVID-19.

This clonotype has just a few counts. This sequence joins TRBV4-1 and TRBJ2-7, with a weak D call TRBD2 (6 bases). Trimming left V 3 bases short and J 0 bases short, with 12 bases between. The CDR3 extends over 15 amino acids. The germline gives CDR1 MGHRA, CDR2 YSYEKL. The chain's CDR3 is CASSQTRESSYEQYF. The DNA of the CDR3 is TGCGCCAGCAGCCAGACGCGGGAAAGCTCCTACGAGCAGTACTTC.

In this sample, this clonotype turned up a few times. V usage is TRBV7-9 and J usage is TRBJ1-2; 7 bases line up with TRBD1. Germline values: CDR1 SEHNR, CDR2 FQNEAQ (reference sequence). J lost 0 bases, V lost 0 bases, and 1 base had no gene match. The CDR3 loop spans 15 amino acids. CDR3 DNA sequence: TGTGCCAGCAGCTTAGCCGGGACAGCTAACTATGGCTACACCTTC. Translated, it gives CASSLAGTANYGYTF.

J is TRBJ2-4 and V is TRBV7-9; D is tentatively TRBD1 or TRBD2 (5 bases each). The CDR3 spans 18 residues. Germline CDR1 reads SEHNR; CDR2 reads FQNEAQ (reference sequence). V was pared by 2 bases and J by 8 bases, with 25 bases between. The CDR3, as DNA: TGTGCCAGCAGCTTACTTGTGCAGGGACCCCAGTTTGTGGACATTCAGTACTTC. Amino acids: CASSLLVQGPQFVDIQYF.